This record covers a single T cell receptor (beta chain). The CDR3 covers 14 residues. J lost 4 bases, V lost 4 bases, and 6 bases had no gene match. The germline V gene has CDR1 SGHDT and CDR2 YYEEEE. The data were obtained in a study of blood T cell repertoires in COVID-19. Study-level information: Material from acute and convalescent COVID-19 was sourced from the United States, Italy and Spain. PBMCs, B-cell-depleted T cells, or T cells provided the cDNA or gDNA that made up the material.

In the authors' workflow: Researchers report that nucleated cell counts were estimated from reference gene primer amplification. The assay was immunoSEQ multiplex PCR, and TCRdb's table has in-frame clones only and misses some. V, J and clone size reflect that table, while D and trimming were determined from the DNA. The table lists 100,000 to 110,000 clones, around four fifths of them singletons. Sequencing input: peripheral blood. This sequence joins TRBV5-6 and TRBJ1-2; TRBD1 matches at 8 bases. The TCR was taken from a woman aged 70 to 79 with acute or convalescent COVID-19. CDR3: CASSAGQGAYGYTF. In DNA form, the CDR3 reads TGTGCCAGCAGCGCCGGACAGGGCGCCTATGGCTACACCTTC.